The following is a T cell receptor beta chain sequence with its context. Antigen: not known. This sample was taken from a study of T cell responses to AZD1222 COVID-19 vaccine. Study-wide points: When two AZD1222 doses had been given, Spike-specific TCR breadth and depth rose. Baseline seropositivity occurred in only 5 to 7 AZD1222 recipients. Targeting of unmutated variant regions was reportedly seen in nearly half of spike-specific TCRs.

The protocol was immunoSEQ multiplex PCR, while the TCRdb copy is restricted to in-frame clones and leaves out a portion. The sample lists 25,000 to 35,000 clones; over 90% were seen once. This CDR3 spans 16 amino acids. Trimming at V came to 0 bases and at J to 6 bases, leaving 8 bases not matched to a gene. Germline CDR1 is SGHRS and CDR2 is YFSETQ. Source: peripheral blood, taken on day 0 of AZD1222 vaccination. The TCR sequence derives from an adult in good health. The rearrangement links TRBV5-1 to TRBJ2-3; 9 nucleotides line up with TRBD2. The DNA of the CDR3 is TGCGCCAGCAGCTTGGCTCCTAGCGGGACCGAGGATACGCAGTATTTT. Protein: CASSLAPSGTEDTQYF.